The 9 T cell receptor beta chains below all came from one sample that was sequenced in a study of shared clonotypes between healthy human individuals (dated by TCRdb to about 2020). The library was prepared using the immunoSEQ multiplex PCR assay. What TCRdb holds here is the immuneACCESS table cut down to in-frame rearrangements. Part of the clones is not present; checked against another copy, under half of the missing clones reflect an unresolved V gene, and the others are unexplained. For this sample there are some 490,000 clones; more than 65% appear just once. 12% of the sample rests with the top ten. Specimen: PBMCs. The receptors here all came from a woman aged 40-49 years in good health. Some clones in this sample may be carry-over from other donors' samples.

The chain joins TRBV11-2 to TRBJ1-1, with TRBD1 matching over 8 bases. V was clipped by 5 bases and J by 1 base; unmatched bases: 6. Germline CDR1 is SGHAT and CDR2 is FQNNGV. The CDR3 consists of 15 residues. This CDR3 is CASSPRTGKNTEAFF. The DNA of the CDR3 is TGTGCCAGCAGCCCAAGGACAGGGAAGAACACTGAAGCTTTCTTT.

The chain combines TRBV29-1 with TRBJ1-2, with D maybe TRBD1 (5 bases). From germline, CDR1 is SQVTM and CDR2 ANQGSEA. Deletions cut 7 bases from V and 4 bases from J, with 10 bases between. CDR3 length: 11 residues. In DNA, the CDR3 is TGCAGCGGACGGGACGGCTATGGCTACACCTTC. Its translation: CSGRDGYGYTF.

Of note for this clone: A much bigger clone sits one base away, suggesting this may be a read error. The chain has TRBV7-3 and TRBJ2-3; D is perhaps TRBD2 (6 bases). Germline V lookup: CDR1 SGHTA, CDR2 FQGTGA. CDR3 length: 15 residues. Between the trimmed V and J ends, which lost 5 bases and 6 bases, there was a span of 18 bases. The CDR3, as DNA: TGTGCCAGCAGCCAGGGAGGTACCACAAAGGATACGCAGTATTTT. Protein sequence: CASSQGGTTKDTQYF.

The gene calls are TRBV7-9 and TRBJ1-1; 8 bases match TRBD1. V trimming: 3 bases; J trimming: 6 bases; junction bases outside the gene matches: 6. The CDR3 spans 14 residues. Germline CDR1 and CDR2: SEHNR and FQNEAQ (reference sequence). The CDR3 loop is CASSFRQGWPEAFF. The DNA of the CDR3 is TGTGCCAGCAGCTTCAGACAGGGGTGGCCTGAAGCTTTCTTT.

About this clone itself: A far larger clone is just one base off, so this is likely a read error. The CDR3 nucleotides read TGCGCCAGCAGCTTGGGACCTAGCGGTATGTACGATCAGTACTTC. It is translated as CASSLGPSGMYDQYF. The rearrangement joins TRBV5-1 to TRBJ2-7, with 7 bases lining up with TRBD2. The CDR3 length is 15 residues. Looked up from germline, CDR1 is SGHRS and CDR2 is YFSETQ.

This clone turned up a few times. This chain links TRBV6-5 with TRBJ2-2; D is perhaps TRBD1 or TRBD2 (5 bases each). The CDR3 has 13 residues. CDR1 and CDR2 from the germline V gene are MNHEY and SVGAGI. The ends were cut back, 3 bases at V and 9 bases at J, with 11 bases in the middle. The CDR3 loop reads CASSYNRDRELFF. The CDR3 DNA reads TGTGCCAGCAGTTATAATCGGGACCGGGAGCTGTTTTTT.

CDR3 amino acids: CASSLDLSGNTGELFF. The DNA of the CDR3 is TGTGCCAGCAGCTTAGATTTATCTGGGAACACCGGGGAGCTGTTTTTT. The V call is TRBV7-9, the J call TRBJ2-2; no firm D call. The V gene lost 1 base and the J gene lost 1 base, with 10 bases spanning the gap. Germline loops: CDR1 SEHNR, CDR2 FQNEAQ (reference sequence). The CDR3 runs to 16 residues.

V is TRBV19 and J is TRBJ2-6; D ambiguous. The CDR3 is 20 amino acids. Germline V CDR1 and CDR2: LNHDA, SQIVND (reference sequence). The V and J ends lost 0 bases and 2 bases respectively, with 20 bases between them. CDR3 amino acids: CASSIDTHSPDFTGANVLTF. The CDR3 nucleotides read TGTGCCAGTAGTATAGATACCCACTCCCCGGATTTTACTGGGGCCAACGTCCTGACTTTC.

The chain carries TRBV7-2 and TRBJ1-1, with D uncertain. CDR1 SGHTA and CDR2 FQGNSA come from the germline V gene. This CDR3 contains 14 residues. V lost 1 base and J 3 bases, leaving 9 bases between the germline ends. CDR3 protein: CASSLGRWDTEAFF. The CDR3 coding sequence is TGTGCCAGCAGCTTAGGCCGGTGGGACACTGAAGCTTTCTTT.